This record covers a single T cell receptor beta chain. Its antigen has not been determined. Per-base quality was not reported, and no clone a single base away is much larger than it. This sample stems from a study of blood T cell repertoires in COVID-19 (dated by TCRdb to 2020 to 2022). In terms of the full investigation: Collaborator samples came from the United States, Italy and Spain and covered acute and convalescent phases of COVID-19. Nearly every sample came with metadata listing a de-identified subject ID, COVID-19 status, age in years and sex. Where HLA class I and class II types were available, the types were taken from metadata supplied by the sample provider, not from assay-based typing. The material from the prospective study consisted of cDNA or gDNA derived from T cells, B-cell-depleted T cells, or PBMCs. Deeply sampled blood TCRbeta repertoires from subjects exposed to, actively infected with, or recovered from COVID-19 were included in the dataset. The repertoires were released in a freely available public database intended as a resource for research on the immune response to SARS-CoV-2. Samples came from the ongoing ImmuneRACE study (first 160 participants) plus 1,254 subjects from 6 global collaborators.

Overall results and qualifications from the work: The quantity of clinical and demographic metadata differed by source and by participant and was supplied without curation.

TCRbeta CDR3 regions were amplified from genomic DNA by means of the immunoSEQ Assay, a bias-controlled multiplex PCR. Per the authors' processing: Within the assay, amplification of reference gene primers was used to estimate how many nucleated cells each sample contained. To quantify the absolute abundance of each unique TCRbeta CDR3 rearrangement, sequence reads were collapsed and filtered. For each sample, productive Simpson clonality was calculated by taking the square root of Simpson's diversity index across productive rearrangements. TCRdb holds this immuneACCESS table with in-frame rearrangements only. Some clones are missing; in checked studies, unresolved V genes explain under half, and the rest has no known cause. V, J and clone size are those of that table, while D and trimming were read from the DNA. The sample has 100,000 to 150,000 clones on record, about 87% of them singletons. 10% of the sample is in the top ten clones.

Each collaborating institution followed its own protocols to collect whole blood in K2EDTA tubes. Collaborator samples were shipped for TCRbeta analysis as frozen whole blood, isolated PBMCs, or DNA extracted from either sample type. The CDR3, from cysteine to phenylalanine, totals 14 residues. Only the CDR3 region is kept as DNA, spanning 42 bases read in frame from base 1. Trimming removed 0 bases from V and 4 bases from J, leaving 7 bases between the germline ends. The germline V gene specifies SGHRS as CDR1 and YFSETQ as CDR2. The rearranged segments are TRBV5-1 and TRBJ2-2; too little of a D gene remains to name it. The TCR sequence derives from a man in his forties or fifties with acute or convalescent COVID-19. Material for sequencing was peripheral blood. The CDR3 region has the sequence CASSLGPPTGELFF. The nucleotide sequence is TGCGCCAGCAGCTTGGGGCCTCCCACCGGGGAGCTGTTTTTT.